These 31 T cell receptor beta chains came from one sample sequenced in a study of shared clonotypes between healthy human individuals. CD45RO-negative cells were positively selected for CCR7, leaving out terminally differentiated effector memory CD45RA+ cells. Generated by immunoSEQ multiplex PCR, the TCRdb table keeps only in-frame clones and is missing some. The table shows hundreds of thousands of clones, with about 97% occurring only once. The sequencing input was naive CD8+ T cells sorted from blood. These receptors were obtained from a man aged 30 to 45 in good health.

The chain recombines TRBV7-2 with TRBJ1-2, with D possibly TRBD1 on 6 matching bases. The CDR3 covers 15 residues. CDR1 and CDR2 from the germline V gene are SGHTA and FQGNSA. V was clipped by 5 bases and J by 2 bases, with 15 bases between them. The CDR3 coding sequence is TGTGCCAGCAGCGATGTCGGGGGGCCGAACTATGGCTACACCTTC. Translated, it gives CASSDVGGPNYGYTF.

This chain connects TRBV10-3 to TRBJ2-7; 8 bases match TRBD1. Germline-derived CDR1 and CDR2 are ENHRY and SYGVKD. Trimming took 8 bases from V and 4 from J; bases not matched to a gene: 7. The length of the CDR3 is 13 residues. The CDR3 DNA reads as TGTGCCATCGGGGACAGGACAGAATACGAGCAGTACTTC. The encoded protein is CAIGDRTEYEQYF.

This clone was seen a single time. This rearrangement joins TRBV5-5 to TRBJ2-2; TRBD1 aligns across 8 bases. This CDR3 is 16 amino acids long. J gave up 5 bases and V 6 bases, and 12 bases lay outside the gene matches. CDR1 SGHKS and CDR2 YYEKEE come from the germline V gene (reference sequence). For the CDR3, the DNA is TGTGCCAGCACCATACATGGCAGGGGGCTAACCGGGGAGCTGTTTTTT. Encoded protein: CASTIHGRGLTGELFF.

The chain uses TRBV7-9 and TRBJ2-7; D unclear. This CDR3 contains 11 residues. Germline assignment: CDR1 SEHNR and CDR2 FQNEAQ (reference sequence). Between the trimmed V and J ends, which lost 1 base and 4 bases, there was a span of 2 bases. The CDR3, as DNA: TGTGCCAGCAGCTTAGTTTACGAGCAGTACTTC. This codes for CASSLVYEQYF.

The gene calls are TRBV28 and TRBJ2-3, with 7 bases fitting TRBD1. This CDR3 is built from 14 residues. Looked up from germline, CDR1 is MDHEN and CDR2 is SYDVKM. V lost 5 bases to trimming and J lost 0 bases; unmatched junction nucleotides: 2. This CDR3 is CASSDRASTDTQYF. The CDR3 DNA reads TGTGCCAGCAGTGACAGGGCCAGCACAGATACGCAGTATTTT. The full variable domain, in which reference TRBV28 and TRBJ2-3 provide the parts outside the CDR3, is DVKVTQSSRYLVKRTGEKVFLECVQDMDHENMFWYRQDPGLGLRLIYFSYDVKMKEKGDIPEGYSVSREKKERFSLILESASTNQTSMYLCASSDRASTDTQYFGPGTRLTVL.

V and J are TRBV11-2 and TRBJ2-1; D is unclear. From germline, CDR1 is SGHAT and CDR2 FQNNGV. The CDR3 consists of 13 residues. The V end lost 4 bases, the J end lost 1 base, and 5 bases lay between the germline ends. CDR3 nucleotides: TGTGCCAGCAGCTCCTGGTCCTACAATGAGCAGTTCTTC. Its protein product is CASSSWSYNEQFF.

The chain links TRBV5-1 to TRBJ2-7; TRBD1 matches at 10 bases. The CDR3 totals 15 residues. Trimming took 4 bases from V and 3 from J; bases not matched to a gene: 7. Germline CDR1 and CDR2: SGHRS and YFSETQ. The CDR3: CASSALGTGVYEQYF. The CDR3 coding sequence is TGCGCCAGCAGCGCTCTTGGGACAGGGGTCTACGAGCAGTACTTC. Drawing the rest from reference TRBV5-1 and TRBJ2-7, the complete variable domain is KAGVTQTPRYLIKTRGQQVTLSCSPISGHRSVSWYQQTPGQGLQFLFEYFSETQRNKGNFPGRFSGRQFSNSRSEMNVSTLELGDSALYLCASSALGTGVYEQYFGPGTRLTVT.

The chain links TRBV7-9 to TRBJ1-1; TRBD1 is a possible D gene (6 bases). Germline V gene lookup returns CDR1 SEHNR and CDR2 FQNEAQ (reference sequence). The V end was cut by 11 bases, the J end by 4 bases, with 23 bases between. The CDR3 runs 15 residues. The CDR3 nucleotides are TGTGCCGGGGGGCGGTCAGGGAATATGGGCACTGAAGCTTTCTTT. Protein: CAGGRSGNMGTEAFF.

The V call is TRBV15, the J call TRBJ2-7, with a weak D call TRBD1 (5 bases). Trimming removed 4 bases from V and 3 bases from J, with 13 bases in between. Germline CDR1 is LNHNV and CDR2 is YYDKDF (reference sequence). CDR3 length equals 14 residues. The CDR3 DNA reads TGTGCCACCAGCAAGGGGCAGGCGAACTACGAGCAGTACTTC. Translated: CATSKGQANYEQYF.

This clone was counted between two and nine times. V is TRBV7-2 and J is TRBJ2-7; 9 bases align to TRBD2. This CDR3 has 15 residues. V shed 6 bases, J shed 6 bases, and the junction held 12 bases outside the gene matches. From germline, CDR1 is SGHTA and CDR2 FQGNSA. The DNA of the CDR3 is TGTGCCAGCAGTCATCCGACTAGCGGATTGTTCGAGCAGTACTTC. Protein sequence: CASSHPTSGLFEQYF.

The chain recombines TRBV4-1 with TRBJ1-3; D remains ambiguous. CDR3 length equals 15 residues. Between the trimmed V and J ends, which lost 1 base and 0 bases, there was a span of 7 bases. Germline CDR1 reads MGHRA; CDR2 reads YSYEKL. For the CDR3, the DNA is TGCGCCAGCAGCCAAGGGAGTATCTCTGGAAACACCATATATTTT. This codes for CASSQGSISGNTIYF.

Here the CDR3 reads CASSTGLAFWGRDGELFF. The CDR3 bases are TGTGCCAGCAGCACTGGTCTGGCGTTCTGGGGGCGAGACGGGGAGCTGTTTTTT. The V gene is TRBV11-2, the J gene TRBJ2-2; D may be TRBD1 (6 bases). Looked up from germline, CDR1 is SGHAT and CDR2 is FQNNGV. With 5 bases removed from V and 7 bases from J, the gap between germline ends came to 26 bases. The CDR3 totals 18 residues. Together with reference TRBV11-2 and TRBJ2-2, the CDR3 gives the full variable domain: EAGVAQSPRYKIIEKRQSVAFWCNPISGHATLYWYQQILGQGPKLLIQFQNNGVVDDSQLPKDRFSAERLKGVDSTLKIQPAKLEDSAVYLCASSTGLAFWGRDGELFFGEGSRLTVL.

The chain links TRBV21-1 to TRBJ1-2. TRBV21-1 is tagged as a pseudogene. The CDR3 length is 12 residues. CDR3 sequence: CASSKGWNGYTF. Written as DNA, the CDR3 is TGTGCCAGCAGCAAGGGGTGGAATGGCTACACCTTC.

J is TRBJ2-2 and V is TRBV29-1; no definite D call. This CDR3 is 12 amino acids long. Germline CDR1 and CDR2: SQVTM and ANQGSEA. The V and J ends lost 7 bases and 6 bases respectively, with 12 bases between them. The CDR3 DNA sequence: TGCAGCGCCCTTGACTCGTCCGGGGAGCTGTTTTTT. It yields the protein CSALDSSGELFF.

This chain links TRBV5-5 with TRBJ2-1, with D tentatively TRBD2 (6 bases). Germline loops: CDR1 SGHKS, CDR2 YYEKEE (reference sequence). Trimming removed 5 bases from V and 0 bases from J, with 12 bases in between. The CDR3 consists of 15 residues. The CDR3 loop reads CASRGGYSSYNEQFF. The CDR3 DNA sequence: TGTGCCAGCAGGGGGGGTTACAGCTCCTACAATGAGCAGTTCTTC. The complete variable domain, with remaining parts taken from reference TRBV5-5 and TRBJ2-1, reads DAGVTQSPTHLIKTRGQQVTLRCSPISGHKSVSWYQQVLGQGPQFIFQYYEKEERGRGNFPDRFSARQFPNYSSELNVNALLLGDSALYLCASRGGYSSYNEQFFGPGTRLTVL.

The chain is built from TRBV29-1 and TRBJ2-3; D may be TRBD1 or TRBD2 (6 bases each). The CDR3 consists of 18 residues. The germline V gene has CDR1 SQVTM and CDR2 ANQGSEA. Trimming cost V 7 bases and J 2 bases, with 28 bases left between them. This chain's CDR3 is CSAGGDLQGEGSTDTQYF. CDR3 sequence (DNA): TGCAGCGCTGGAGGGGACTTACAGGGCGAGGGGTCCACAGATACGCAGTATTTT.

V gene TRBV4-1 combines with J gene TRBJ1-2, with D unresolved. With 3 bases removed from V and 2 bases from J, the gap between germline ends came to 10 bases. This CDR3 has 14 residues. Germline values: CDR1 MGHRA, CDR2 YSYEKL. The CDR3 DNA reads as TGCGCCAGCAGCCAGCTACTGACGAACTATGGCTACACCTTC. Translation gives CASSQLLTNYGYTF.

The chain links TRBV11-2 to TRBJ2-1; either TRBD1 or TRBD2 may supply D (5 bases each). Deletions cut 9 bases from V and 0 bases from J, with 21 bases between. The germline V gene has CDR1 SGHAT and CDR2 FQNNGV. CDR3 size: 17 residues. CDR3 amino acids: CASTWDPTLGSYNEQFF. CDR3 sequence (DNA): TGTGCCAGTACTTGGGACCCCACATTGGGCTCCTACAATGAGCAGTTCTTC. The full variable domain, in which reference TRBV11-2 and TRBJ2-1 provide the parts outside the CDR3, is EAGVAQSPRYKIIEKRQSVAFWCNPISGHATLYWYQQILGQGPKLLIQFQNNGVVDDSQLPKDRFSAERLKGVDSTLKIQPAKLEDSAVYLCASTWDPTLGSYNEQFFGPGTRLTVL.

The V call is TRBV7-9, the J call TRBJ1-1; 9 bases line up with TRBD1. The CDR3 is 13 residues long. With 3 bases clipped from V and 11 bases from J, the junction kept 7 bases outside the gene matches. Germline assignment: CDR1 SEHNR and CDR2 FQNEAQ (reference sequence). This CDR3 reads CASSLGQGLGAFF. CDR3 nucleotide sequence: TGTGCCAGCAGCTTGGGACAGGGCCTCGGCGCTTTCTTT.

The chain joins TRBV2 to TRBJ2-3; 7 nucleotides align to TRBD2. The V and J ends lost 3 bases and 9 bases, in that order; junction bases with no gene match: 12. This CDR3 spans 15 amino acids. CDR1 and CDR2 from the germline V gene are SNHLY and FYNNEI. CDR3 region: CASSDLAAKRGTQYF. For the CDR3, the DNA is TGTGCCAGCAGTGACCTAGCGGCCAAGCGGGGCACGCAGTATTTT.

The J gene is TRBJ2-5, the V gene TRBV6-5; 9 bases fit TRBD1. The CDR3 runs 13 residues. Losses at the gene ends were 6 bases for V and 7 bases for J; bases not matched to a gene: 6. Germline CDR1 and CDR2: MNHEY and SVGAGI. The CDR3 nucleotides are TGTGCCAGCAGCACAATACAGGGGGCGACCCAGTACTTC. Encoded protein: CASSTIQGATQYF.

The CDR3 protein is CASSTVTYEQYF. As DNA, the CDR3 is TGTGCCAGCAGCACCGTTACCTACGAGCAGTACTTC. This rearrangement joins TRBV11-2 to TRBJ2-7; D gene unclear. Germline CDR1 is SGHAT and CDR2 is FQNNGV. CDR3 size: 12 residues. V was clipped by 5 bases and J by 2 bases, with 7 bases between them.

The gene calls are TRBV4-2 and TRBJ2-7, with 8 bases identical to TRBD2. CDR1 and CDR2 (germline): LGHNA, YNFKEQ. The CDR3 consists of 17 residues. The trim removed 1 base at V and 0 bases at J, leaving 8 bases unmatched. This chain's CDR3 is CASSQGGPGTSSYEQYF. In DNA form, the CDR3 reads TGTGCCAGCAGCCAAGGGGGGCCCGGGACTAGCTCCTACGAGCAGTACTTC.

About this clone itself: A read error may produce the germline difference seen at one junction end. The J gene is TRBJ2-1, the V gene TRBV15, with D unclear. Germline V gene lookup returns CDR1 LNHNV and CDR2 YYDKDF (reference sequence). The CDR3 has 16 amino acids. As DNA, the CDR3 is TGTGCCACCAGCCTAGACGGGCCTTTCTCCCACAATGAGCAGTTCTTC. It encodes CATSLDGPFSHNEQFF.

The chain combines TRBV28 with TRBJ2-7, with TRBD2 matching over 7 bases. Germline CDR1 is MDHEN and CDR2 is SYDVKM. This CDR3 has 14 residues. J lost 6 bases, V lost 7 bases, and 12 bases had no gene match. Here the CDR3 reads CASIEGGSVSEQYF. The CDR3 coding sequence is TGTGCCAGCATCGAAGGCGGGAGCGTCTCCGAGCAGTACTTC.

This chain joins TRBV27 and TRBJ2-2; 9 bases agree with TRBD1. V was pared by 3 bases and J by 7 bases, with 3 bases of the junction left unmatched. In germline, CDR1 is MNHEY, CDR2 SMNVEV (reference sequence). CDR3 length: 14 amino acids. CDR3 sequence (DNA): TGTGCCAGCAGTTTCCTGGACAGGGGCGGGGAGCTGTTTTTT. This translates into CASSFLDRGGELFF.

The V and J genes are TRBV7-9 and TRBJ2-5; unclear D gene. Trimming stripped 1 base from V and 2 bases from J, with 5 bases between. This CDR3 region has 13 residues. CDR1 is SEHNR, CDR2 FQNEAQ, per germline (reference sequence). The CDR3 DNA sequence: TGTGCCAGCAGCTTAGGAAAACAAGAGACCCAGTACTTC. Its translation: CASSLGKQETQYF.

The J gene is TRBJ2-1, the V gene TRBV5-8; 9 positions agree with TRBD2. V shed 3 bases, J shed 8 bases, and the junction held 9 bases outside the gene matches. The CDR3 extends over 15 amino acids. The germline CDR1 and CDR2 sequences are SGHTS and YDEGEE. CDR3 in amino acids: CASSSLAGPTDEQFF. The CDR3 coding sequence is TGTGCCAGCAGCTCTCTAGCGGGGCCGACAGATGAGCAGTTCTTC. The full variable domain, with the rest looked up from reference TRBV5-8 and TRBJ2-1, is EAGVTQSPTHLIKTRGQQATLRCSPISGHTSVYWYQQALGLGLQFLLWYDEGEERNRGNFPPRFSGRQFPNYSSELNVNALELEDSALYLCASSSLAGPTDEQFFGPGTRLTVL.

The V call is TRBV5-1, the J call TRBJ2-1, with D possibly TRBD2 on 5 matching bases. This CDR3 is 16 amino acids long. Trimming removed 2 bases from V and 0 bases from J, with 12 bases in between. Per germline, CDR1 SGHRS and CDR2 YFSETQ. This CDR3 reads CASSFGVPSSYNEQFF. In nucleotides, the CDR3 is TGCGCCAGCAGCTTCGGGGTCCCCAGCTCCTACAATGAGCAGTTCTTC.

A single count supports this clone. V gene TRBV7-2 combines with J gene TRBJ2-1; TRBD1 might be the D (5 bases). The CDR3 runs 14 residues. The germline gives CDR1 SGHTA, CDR2 FQGNSA. V lost 1 base and J lost 9, with 13 bases in between. In DNA, the CDR3 is TGTGCCAGCAGCTTAGACGGGTCCCAGGGTGAGCAGTTCTTC. It encodes CASSLDGSQGEQFF.

DNA of the CDR3: TGCAGCGTTGAAGGGGGGCTAGCGGGGTACAATGAGCAGTTCTTC. Translating it yields CSVEGGLAGYNEQFF. This sequence joins TRBV29-1 and TRBJ2-1; 9 nucleotides agree with TRBD2. Germline values: CDR1 SQVTM, CDR2 ANQGSEA. This CDR3 contains 15 residues. V dropped 1 base and J dropped 4; count of bases not matched to a gene: 5.